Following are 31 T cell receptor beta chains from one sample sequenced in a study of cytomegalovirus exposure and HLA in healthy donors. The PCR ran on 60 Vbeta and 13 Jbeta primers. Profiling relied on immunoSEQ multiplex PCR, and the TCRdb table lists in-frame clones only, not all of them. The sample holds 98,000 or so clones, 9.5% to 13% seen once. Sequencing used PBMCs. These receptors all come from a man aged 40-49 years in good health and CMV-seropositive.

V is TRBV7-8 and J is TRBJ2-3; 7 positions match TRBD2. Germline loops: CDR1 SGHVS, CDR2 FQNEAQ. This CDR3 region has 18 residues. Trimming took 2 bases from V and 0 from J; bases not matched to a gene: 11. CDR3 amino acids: CASSLRVTSVSSTDTQYF. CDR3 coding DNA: TGTGCCAGCAGCTTAAGGGTCACTAGCGTTTCTAGCACAGATACGCAGTATTTT.

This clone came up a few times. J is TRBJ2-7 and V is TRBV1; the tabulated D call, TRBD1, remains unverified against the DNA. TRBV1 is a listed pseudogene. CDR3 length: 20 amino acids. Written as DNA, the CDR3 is TGCACCAGCATATTCCAGGGGGCGGAGACTGGGACGAAACCGGGTTACGAGCAGTACTTC. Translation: CTSIFQGAETGTKPGYEQYF.

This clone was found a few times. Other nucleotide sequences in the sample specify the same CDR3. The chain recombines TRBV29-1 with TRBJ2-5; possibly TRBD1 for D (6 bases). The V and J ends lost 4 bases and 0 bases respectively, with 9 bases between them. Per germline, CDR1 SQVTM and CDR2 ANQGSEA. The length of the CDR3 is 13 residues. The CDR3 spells CSVGQGNQETQYF. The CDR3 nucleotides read TGCAGCGTTGGCCAGGGGAACCAAGAGACCCAGTACTTC.

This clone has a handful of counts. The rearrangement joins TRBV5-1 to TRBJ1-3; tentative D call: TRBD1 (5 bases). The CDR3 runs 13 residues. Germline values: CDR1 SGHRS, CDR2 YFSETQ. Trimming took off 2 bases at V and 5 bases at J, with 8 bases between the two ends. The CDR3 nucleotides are TGCGCCAGCAGCTTCGACAGAAGAAACACCATATATTTT. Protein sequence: CASSFDRRNTIYF.

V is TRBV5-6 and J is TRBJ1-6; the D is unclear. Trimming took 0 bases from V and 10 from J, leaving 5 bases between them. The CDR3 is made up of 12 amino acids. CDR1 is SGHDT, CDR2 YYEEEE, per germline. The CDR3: CASSLGGSPLHF. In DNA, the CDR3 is TGTGCCAGCAGCTTGGGTGGCTCACCCCTCCACTTT.

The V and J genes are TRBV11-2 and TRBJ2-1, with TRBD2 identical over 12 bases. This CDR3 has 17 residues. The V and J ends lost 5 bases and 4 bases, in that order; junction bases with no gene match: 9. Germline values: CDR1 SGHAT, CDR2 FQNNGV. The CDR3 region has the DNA TGTGCCAGCAGCGCAGAGACTAGCGGGAGTCTATACAATGAGCAGTTCTTC. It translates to CASSAETSGSLYNEQFF.

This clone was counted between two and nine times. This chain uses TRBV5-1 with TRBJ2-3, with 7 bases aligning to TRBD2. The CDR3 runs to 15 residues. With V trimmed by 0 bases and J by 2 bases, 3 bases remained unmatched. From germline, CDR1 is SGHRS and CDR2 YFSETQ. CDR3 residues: CASSLGGRATDTQYF. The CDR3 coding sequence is TGCGCCAGCAGCTTGGGAGGGAGGGCCACAGATACGCAGTATTTT.

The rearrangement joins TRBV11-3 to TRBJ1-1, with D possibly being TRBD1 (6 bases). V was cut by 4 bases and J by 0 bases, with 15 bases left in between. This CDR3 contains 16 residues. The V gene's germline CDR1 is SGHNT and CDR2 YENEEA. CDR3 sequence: CASSSGPQGMNTEAFF. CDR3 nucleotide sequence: TGTGCCAGCAGCTCCGGACCACAGGGTATGAACACTGAAGCTTTCTTT.

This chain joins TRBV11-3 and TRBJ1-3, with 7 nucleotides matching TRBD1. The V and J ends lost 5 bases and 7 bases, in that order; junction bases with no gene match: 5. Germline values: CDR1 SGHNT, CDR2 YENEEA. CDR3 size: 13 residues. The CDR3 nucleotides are TGTGCCAGCAGCCTGACAGGGCGGAACACCATATATTTT. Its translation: CASSLTGRNTIYF.

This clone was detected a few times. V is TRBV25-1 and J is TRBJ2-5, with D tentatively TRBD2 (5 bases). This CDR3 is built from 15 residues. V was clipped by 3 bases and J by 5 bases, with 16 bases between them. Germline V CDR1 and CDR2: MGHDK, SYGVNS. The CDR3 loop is CASSEVSWELETQYF. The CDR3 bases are TGTGCCAGCAGTGAGGTATCCTGGGAGTTGGAGACCCAGTACTTC.

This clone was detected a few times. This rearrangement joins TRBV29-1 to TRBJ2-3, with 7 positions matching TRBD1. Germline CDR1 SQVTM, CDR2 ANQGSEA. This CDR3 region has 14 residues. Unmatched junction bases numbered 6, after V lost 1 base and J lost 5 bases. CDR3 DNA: TGCAGCGTTGAAGGGGACAGCCTCGGAGATACGCAGTATTTT. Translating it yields CSVEGDSLGDTQYF.

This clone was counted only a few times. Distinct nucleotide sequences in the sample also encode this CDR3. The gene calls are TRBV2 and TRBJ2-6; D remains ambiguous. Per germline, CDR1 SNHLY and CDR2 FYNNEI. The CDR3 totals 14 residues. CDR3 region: CANLALSGANVLTF. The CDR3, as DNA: TGTGCTAACCTTGCACTCTCTGGGGCCAACGTCCTGACTTTC.

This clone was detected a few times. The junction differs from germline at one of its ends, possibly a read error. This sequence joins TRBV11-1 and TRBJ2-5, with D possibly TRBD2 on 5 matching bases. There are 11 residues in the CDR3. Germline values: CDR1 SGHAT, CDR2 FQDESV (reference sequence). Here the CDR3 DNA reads TGTGCCAGCAGCTTAGAGAGGGTTCCACACTTC. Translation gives CASSLERVPHF.

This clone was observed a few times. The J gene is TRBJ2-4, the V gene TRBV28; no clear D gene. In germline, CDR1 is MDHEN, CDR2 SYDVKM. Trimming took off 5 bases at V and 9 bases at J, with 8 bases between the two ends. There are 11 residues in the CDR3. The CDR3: CASSVRGIQYF. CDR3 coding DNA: TGTGCCAGCAGTGTCAGAGGCATTCAGTACTTC.

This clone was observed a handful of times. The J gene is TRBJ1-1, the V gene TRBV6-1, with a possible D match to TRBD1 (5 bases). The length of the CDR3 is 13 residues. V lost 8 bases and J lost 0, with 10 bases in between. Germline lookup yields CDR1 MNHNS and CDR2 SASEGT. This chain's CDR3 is CASPRVMNTEAFF. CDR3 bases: TGTGCCAGCCCCAGGGTAATGAACACTGAAGCTTTCTTT.

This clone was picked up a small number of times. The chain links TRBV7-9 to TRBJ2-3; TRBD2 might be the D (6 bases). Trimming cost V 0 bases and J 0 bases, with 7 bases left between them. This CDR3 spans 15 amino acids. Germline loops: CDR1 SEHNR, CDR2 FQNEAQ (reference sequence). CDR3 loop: CASSLAGTSTDTQYF. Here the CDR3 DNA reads TGTGCCAGCAGCTTAGCGGGGACTAGCACAGATACGCAGTATTTT.

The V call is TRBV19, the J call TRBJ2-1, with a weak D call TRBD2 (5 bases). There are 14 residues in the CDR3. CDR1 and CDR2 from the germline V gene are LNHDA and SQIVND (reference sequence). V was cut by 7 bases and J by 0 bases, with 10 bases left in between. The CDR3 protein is CASKPSISYNEQFF. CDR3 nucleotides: TGTGCCAGTAAGCCTAGCATCTCCTACAATGAGCAGTTCTTC.

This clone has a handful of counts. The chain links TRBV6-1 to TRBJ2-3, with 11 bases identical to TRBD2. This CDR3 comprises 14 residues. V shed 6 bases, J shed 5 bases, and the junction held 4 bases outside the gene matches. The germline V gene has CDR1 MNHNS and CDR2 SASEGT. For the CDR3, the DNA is TGTGCCAGCAGGACCGGGACTAGCGGAGATACGCAGTATTTT. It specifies CASRTGTSGDTQYF.

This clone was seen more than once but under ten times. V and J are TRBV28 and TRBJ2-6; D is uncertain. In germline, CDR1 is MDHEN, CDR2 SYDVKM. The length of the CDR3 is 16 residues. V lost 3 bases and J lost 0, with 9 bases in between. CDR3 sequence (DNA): TGTGCCAGCAGTTTCCGCCCTACCTCTGGGGCCAACGTCCTGACTTTC. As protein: CASSFRPTSGANVLTF.

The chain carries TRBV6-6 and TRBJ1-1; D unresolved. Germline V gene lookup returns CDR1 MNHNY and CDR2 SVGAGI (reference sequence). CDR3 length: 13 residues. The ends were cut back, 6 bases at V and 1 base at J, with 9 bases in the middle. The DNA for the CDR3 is TGTGCCAGCAGATCTCCAGGGAACACTGAAGCTTTCTTT. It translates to CASRSPGNTEAFF.

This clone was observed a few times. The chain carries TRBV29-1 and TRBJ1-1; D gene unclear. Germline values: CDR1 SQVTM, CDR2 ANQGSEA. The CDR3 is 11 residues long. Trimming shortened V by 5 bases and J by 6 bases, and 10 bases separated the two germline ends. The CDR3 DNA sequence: TGCAGCGTTCAAGGGAGTGCTGAAGCTTTCTTT. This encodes CSVQGSAEAFF.

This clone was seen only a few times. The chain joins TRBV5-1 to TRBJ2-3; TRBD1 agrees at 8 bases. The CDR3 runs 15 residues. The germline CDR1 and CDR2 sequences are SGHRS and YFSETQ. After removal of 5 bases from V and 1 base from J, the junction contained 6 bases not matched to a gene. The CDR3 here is CASSGQGAGTDTQYF. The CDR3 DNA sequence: TGCGCCAGCAGTGGCCAGGGGGCCGGCACAGATACGCAGTATTTT.

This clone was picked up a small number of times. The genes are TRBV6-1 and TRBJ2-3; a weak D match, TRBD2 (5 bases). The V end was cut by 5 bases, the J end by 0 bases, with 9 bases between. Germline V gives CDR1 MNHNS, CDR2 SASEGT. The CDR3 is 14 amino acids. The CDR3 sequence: CASSFGESTDTQYF. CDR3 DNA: TGTGCCAGCAGTTTCGGGGAGAGCACAGATACGCAGTATTTT.

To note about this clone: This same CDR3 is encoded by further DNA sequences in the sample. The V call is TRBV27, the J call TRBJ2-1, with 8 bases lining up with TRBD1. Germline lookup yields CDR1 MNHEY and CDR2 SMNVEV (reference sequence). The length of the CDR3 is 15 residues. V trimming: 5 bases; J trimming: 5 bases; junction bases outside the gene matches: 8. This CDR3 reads CASSLSGGSNNEQFF. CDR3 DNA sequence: TGTGCCAGCAGTCTCTCAGGGGGCTCTAACAATGAGCAGTTCTTC.

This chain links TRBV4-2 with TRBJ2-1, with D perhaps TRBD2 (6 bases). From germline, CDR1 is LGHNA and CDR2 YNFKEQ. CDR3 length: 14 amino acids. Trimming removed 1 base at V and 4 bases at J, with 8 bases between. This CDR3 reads CASSQVAEYNEQFF. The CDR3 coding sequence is TGTGCCAGCAGCCAAGTAGCGGAGTACAATGAGCAGTTCTTC.

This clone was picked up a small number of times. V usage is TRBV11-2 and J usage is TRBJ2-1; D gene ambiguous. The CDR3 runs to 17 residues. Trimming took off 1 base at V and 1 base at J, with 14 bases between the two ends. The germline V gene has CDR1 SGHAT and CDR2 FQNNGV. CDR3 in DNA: TGTGCCAGCAGCTTAGGTCGTCGAGCTCCTTCCTACAATGAGCAGTTCTTC. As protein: CASSLGRRAPSYNEQFF. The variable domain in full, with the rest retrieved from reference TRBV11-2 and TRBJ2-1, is EAGVAQSPRYKIIEKRQSVAFWCNPISGHATLYWYQQILGQGPKLLIQFQNNGVVDDSQLPKDRFSAERLKGVDSTLKIQPAKLEDSAVYLCASSLGRRAPSYNEQFFGPGTRLTVL.

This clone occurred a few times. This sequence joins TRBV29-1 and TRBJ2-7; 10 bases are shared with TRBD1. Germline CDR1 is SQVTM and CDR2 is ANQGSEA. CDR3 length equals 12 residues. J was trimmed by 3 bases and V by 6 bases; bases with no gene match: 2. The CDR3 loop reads CSVTGGFYEQYF. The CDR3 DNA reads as TGCAGCGTGACAGGGGGCTTCTACGAGCAGTACTTC.

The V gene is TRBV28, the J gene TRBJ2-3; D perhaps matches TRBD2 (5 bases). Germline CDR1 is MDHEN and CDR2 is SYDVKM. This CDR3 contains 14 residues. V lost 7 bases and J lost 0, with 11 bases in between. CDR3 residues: CASKGGLSTDTQYF. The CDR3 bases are TGTGCCAGCAAAGGCGGGCTGAGCACAGATACGCAGTATTTT.

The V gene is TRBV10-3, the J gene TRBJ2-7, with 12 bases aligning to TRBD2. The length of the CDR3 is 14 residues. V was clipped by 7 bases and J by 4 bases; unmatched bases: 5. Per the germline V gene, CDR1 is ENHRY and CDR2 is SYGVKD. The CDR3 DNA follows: TGTGCCATCATCCTAGCGGGAGGGATTTACGAGCAGTACTTC. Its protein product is CAIILAGGIYEQYF.

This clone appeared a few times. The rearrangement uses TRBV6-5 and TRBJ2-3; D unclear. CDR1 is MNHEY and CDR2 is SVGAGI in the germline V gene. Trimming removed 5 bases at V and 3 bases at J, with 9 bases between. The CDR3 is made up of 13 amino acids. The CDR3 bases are TGTGCCAGCAGTCTAAGTATTACAGATACGCAGTATTTT. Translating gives CASSLSITDTQYF.

The CDR3 here is CASSEGTSGRRVQYF. In DNA form, the CDR3 reads TGTGCCAGCAGTGAAGGGACTAGCGGGAGGCGGGTGCAGTACTTC. This chain uses TRBV2 with TRBJ2-7; 14 bases fit TRBD2. Trimming cost V 1 base and J 9 bases; bases outside gene matches: 5. Germline V lookup: CDR1 SNHLY, CDR2 FYNNEI. This CDR3 comprises 15 residues.